This T cell receptor beta chain was recorded in a study of blood T cell repertoires in COVID-19. Study details: Sites in the United States, Italy and Spain provided acute and convalescent COVID-19 samples. T cells, B-cell-depleted T cells, or PBMCs supplied cDNA or gDNA.

Produced via immunoSEQ multiplex PCR; TCRdb's table is partial and in-frame only. The table shows about 310,000 clones, with around 91% occurring only once. The length of the CDR3 is 15 residues. In germline, CDR1 is LNHDA, CDR2 SQIVND (reference sequence). V was cut by 6 bases and J by 1 base, with 15 bases left in between. Those who participated ranged in age from about 18 to 89 years and resided in around 22 US areas. All recovered Cohort 3 donors got two negative PCRs, got clearance, or saw symptom resolution. The chain carries TRBV19 and TRBJ1-1, with D perhaps TRBD1 (6 bases). The clonotype comes from a woman aged 40 to 50 who had recovered from COVID-19. The sequenced sample consisted of PBMCs or T cells enriched from blood (not recorded which). The CDR3, as DNA: TGTGCCAGTAGCGATGGGTCGACAGGGAACACTGAAGCTTTCTTT. This gives the protein CASSDGSTGNTEAFF.